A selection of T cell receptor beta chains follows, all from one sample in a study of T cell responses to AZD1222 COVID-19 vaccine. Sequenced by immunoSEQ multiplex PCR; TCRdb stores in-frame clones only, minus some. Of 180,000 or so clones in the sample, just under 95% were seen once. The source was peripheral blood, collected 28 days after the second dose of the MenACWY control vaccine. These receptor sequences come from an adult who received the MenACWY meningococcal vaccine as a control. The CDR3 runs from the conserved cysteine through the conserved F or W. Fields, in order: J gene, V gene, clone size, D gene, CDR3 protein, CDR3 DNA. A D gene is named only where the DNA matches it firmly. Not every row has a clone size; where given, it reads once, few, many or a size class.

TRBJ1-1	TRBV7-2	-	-	CASSLGGLRGAFF	TGTGCCAGCAGCTTAGGCGGTCTACGCGGCGCTTTCTTT
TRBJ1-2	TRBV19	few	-	CASSSSQIMDYGYTF	TGTGCCAGTAGTTCTAGTCAGATTATGGACTATGGCTACACCTTC
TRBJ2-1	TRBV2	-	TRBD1	CASKKDRESYNEQFF	TGTGCCAGCAAGAAAGACAGGGAGTCCTACAATGAGCAGTTCTTC
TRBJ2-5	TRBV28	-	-	CASTLGQGIAQETQYF	TGTGCCAGCACCCTTGGGCAGGGGATCGCCCAAGAGACCCAGTACTTC
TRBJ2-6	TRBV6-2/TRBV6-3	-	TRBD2	CASSYSTGGWHSGANVLTF	TGTGCCAGCAGTTACTCGACGGGGGGGTGGCACTCTGGGGCCAACGTCCTGACTTTC
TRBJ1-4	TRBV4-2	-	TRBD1	CASSHPLGQGISNEKLFF	TGTGCCAGCAGCCATCCCTTGGGACAGGGAATTTCTAATGAAAAACTGTTTTTT
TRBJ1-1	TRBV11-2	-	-	CASSLAARTEAFF	TGTGCCAGCAGCTTAGCCGCGCGGACTGAAGCTTTCTTT
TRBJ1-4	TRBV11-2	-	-	CASSAQGTAANEKLFF	TGTGCCAGCAGCGCACAAGGGACGGCGGCTAATGAAAAACTGTTTTTT
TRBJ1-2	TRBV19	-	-	CASSFDLGGYTF	TGTGCCAGTAGTTTCGACCTCGGTGGCTACACCTTC
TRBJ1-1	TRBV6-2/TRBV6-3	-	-	CASSYSVTLAFF	TGTGCCAGCAGTTACTCCGTCACGTTAGCTTTCTTT
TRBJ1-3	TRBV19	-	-	CASSTPSPFASSGNTIYF	TGTGCCAGTAGCACACCCAGCCCGTTTGCCTCGTCTGGAAACACCATATATTTT
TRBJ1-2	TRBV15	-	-	CATSRARGQVHGYTF	TGTGCCACCAGCAGGGCTCGAGGGCAGGTCCACGGCTACACCTTC
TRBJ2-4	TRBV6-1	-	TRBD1	CASSETYRGIQYF	TGTGCCAGCAGTGAAACTTACAGGGGGATTCAGTACTTC
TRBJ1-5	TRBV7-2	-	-	CASSLGYPNQPQHF	TGTGCCAGCAGCTTGGGGTACCCCAATCAGCCCCAGCATTTT
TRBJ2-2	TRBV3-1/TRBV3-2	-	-	CASSQALNTGELFF	TGTGCCAGCAGCCAGGCCCTGAACACCGGGGAGCTGTTTTTT
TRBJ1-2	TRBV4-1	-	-	CASSPVGENYGYTF	TGCGCCAGCAGCCCTGTCGGAGAAAACTATGGCTACACCTTC
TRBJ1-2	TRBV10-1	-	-	CASPRVAGRGYTF	TGCGCCAGCCCCCGGGTTGCGGGACGGGGCTACACCTTC
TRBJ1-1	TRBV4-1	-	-	CASSQEPGIGTEAFF	TGCGCCAGCAGCCAAGAACCGGGGATCGGCACTGAAGCTTTCTTT
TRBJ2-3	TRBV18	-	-	CASSPAAASTDTQYF	TGTGCCAGCTCACCAGCCGCGGCGAGCACAGATACGCAGTATTTT
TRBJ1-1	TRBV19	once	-	CASSIRGNTEAFF	TGTGCCAGTAGTATAAGAGGGAACACTGAAGCTTTCTTT
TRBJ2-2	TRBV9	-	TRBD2	CASSLAGGLAGLLTGELFF	TGTGCCAGCAGCCTAGCTGGGGGGCTAGCGGGGCTTCTCACCGGGGAGCTGTTTTTT
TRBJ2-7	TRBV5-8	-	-	CASIRTGSPYEQYF	TGTGCCAGCATCAGAACAGGGTCTCCCTACGAGCAGTACTTC
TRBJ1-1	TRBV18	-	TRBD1	CASSPTGRETEAFF	TGTGCCAGCTCCCCGACAGGGCGGGAAACTGAAGCTTTCTTT
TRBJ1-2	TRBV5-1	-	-	CASSLSQGNYGYTF	TGCGCCAGCAGCTTGTCGCAGGGCAACTATGGCTACACCTTC
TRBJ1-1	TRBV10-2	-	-	CASSTGHTEAFF	TGCGCCAGCAGCACGGGGCACACTGAAGCTTTCTTT
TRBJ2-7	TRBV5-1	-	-	CASRAGQGRYEQYF	TGCGCCAGCAGGGCTGGCCAGGGGCGGTACGAGCAGTACTTC
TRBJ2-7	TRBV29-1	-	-	CSVVPGSNEQYF	TGCAGCGTTGTGCCGGGATCCAACGAGCAGTACTTC
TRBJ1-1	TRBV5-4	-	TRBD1	CASSIRDSEAFF	TGTGCCAGCAGCATTCGGGACAGTGAAGCTTTCTTT
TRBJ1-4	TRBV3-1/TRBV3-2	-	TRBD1	CASSQDRDREREKLFF	TGTGCCAGCAGCCAAGATCGGGACAGGGAGCGTGAAAAACTGTTTTTT
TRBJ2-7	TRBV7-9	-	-	CASSFSYSTYEQYF	TGTGCCAGCAGCTTTAGTTACAGTACCTACGAGCAGTACTTC
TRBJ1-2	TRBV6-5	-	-	CASSPDSRGNYGYTF	TGTGCCAGCAGTCCAGACTCTCGGGGAAACTATGGCTACACCTTC
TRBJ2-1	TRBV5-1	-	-	CASSLGGARSYNEQFF	TGCGCCAGCAGCTTAGGGGGGGCAAGGTCCTACAATGAGCAGTTCTTC
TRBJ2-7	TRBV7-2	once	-	CASSSSIQGYEQYF	TGTGCCAGCAGCTCATCCATACAAGGCTACGAGCAGTACTTC
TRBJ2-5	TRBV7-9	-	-	CASSPLRTVAETQYF	TGTGCCAGCAGCCCCCTGCGGACAGTCGCTGAGACCCAGTACTTC
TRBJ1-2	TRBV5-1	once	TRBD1	CASSEGQGLLGYTF	TGCGCCAGCAGCGAGGGACAGGGGTTGCTTGGCTACACCTTC
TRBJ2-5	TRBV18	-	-	CASSPPSLGGAGETQYF	TGTGCCAGCTCACCACCGTCCTTGGGGGGCGCCGGGGAGACCCAGTACTTC